The text below deals with one T cell receptor beta chain. The authors' processing: Estimated nucleated cell counts came from reference gene primer amplification. Profiled with immunoSEQ multiplex PCR; TCRdb holds only in-frame clones, not every one. The V and J calls and clone size are taken from that table; D and trimming were inferred from the DNA. The sample consists of tens of thousands of clones, around nine tenths of them appearing once. The sample comes from a study of blood T cell repertoires in COVID-19. Turning to the study itself: Spain, Italy and the United States supplied samples that represented acute and convalescent COVID-19. PBMCs, B-cell-depleted T cells, or T cells were the source of the cDNA or gDNA that made up the material.

V was pared by 5 bases and J by 14 bases, with 7 bases of the junction left unmatched. The CDR3 consists of 12 residues. CDR1 and CDR2 (germline): MNHEY, SVGAGI. The sequenced sample was peripheral blood. The sequence was obtained from a human donor in a cohort sampled during active COVID-19. V and J are TRBV6-5 and TRBJ2-1; 9 bases agree with TRBD1. As DNA, the CDR3 is TGTGCCAGCAGTCAATATCGGGACAGGGAGTTCTTC. It encodes CASSQYRDREFF.